The 5 T cell receptor beta chains listed next were all sequenced from one sample in a study of identifying expanded T cells in peripheral blood. Repertoires were generated with immunoSEQ multiplex PCR, while TCRdb's copy carries only in-frame clones and drops some. The sample includes 85,000 to 100,000 clones, around 89% of them seen just once. The sequenced material came from blood. The receptor set was obtained from a person aged 18 to 75 in good health.

The chain combines TRBV6-5 with TRBJ1-5; 8 nucleotides agree with TRBD1. CDR3 size: 15 residues. J gave up 0 bases and V 9 bases, and 7 bases lay outside the gene matches. CDR1 and CDR2 (germline): MNHEY, SVGAGI. The CDR3 DNA reads TGTGCCAGTCGTCGGACAGGGAGTAGCAATCAGCCCCAGCATTTT. It codes for CASRRTGSSNQPQHF.

The rearrangement uses TRBV25-1 and TRBJ2-2, with D possibly TRBD1 on 7 matching bases. Germline loops: CDR1 MGHDK, CDR2 SYGVNS. This CDR3 is built from 15 residues. The ends were cut back, 3 bases at V and 4 bases at J, with 12 bases in the middle. Here the CDR3 DNA reads TGTGCCAGCAGTGATTACAGGGGAGGCACCGGGGAGCTGTTTTTT. This translates into CASSDYRGGTGELFF. The entire variable domain, with the rest obtained from reference TRBV25-1 and TRBJ2-2, is as follows: EADIYQTPRYLVIGTGKKITLECSQTMGHDKMYWYQQDPGMELHLIHYSYGVNSTEKGDLSSESTVSRIRTEHFPLTLESARPSHTSQYLCASSDYRGGTGELFFGEGSRLTVL.

The gene calls are TRBV27 and TRBJ2-3; the D call may be TRBD1 or TRBD2 (5 bases each). There are 13 residues in the CDR3. V lost 4 bases, J lost 7 bases, and 12 bases lay in between. Germline V gene data show CDR1 as MNHEY and CDR2 as SMNVEV (reference sequence). In DNA form, the CDR3 reads TGTGCCAGCAGTTCCGGGACCGTTTATACGCAGTATTTT. This encodes CASSSGTVYTQYF.

The chain couples TRBV28 to TRBJ2-2; D gene uncertain. The CDR3 loop spans 15 amino acids. Germline V gene lookup returns CDR1 MDHEN and CDR2 SYDVKM. V was cut by 5 bases and J by 0 bases, with 10 bases left in between. Here the CDR3 reads CASSGWVPNTGELFF. CDR3 sequence (DNA): TGTGCCAGCAGTGGCTGGGTTCCGAACACCGGGGAGCTGTTTTTT. The full variable domain, its missing parts supplied by reference TRBV28 and TRBJ2-2, is DVKVTQSSRYLVKRTGEKVFLECVQDMDHENMFWYRQDPGLGLRLIYFSYDVKMKEKGDIPEGYSVSREKKERFSLILESASTNQTSMYLCASSGWVPNTGELFFGEGSRLTVL.

The chain is built from TRBV28 and TRBJ2-7; tentative D call: TRBD1 (6 bases). Germline CDR1 and CDR2: MDHEN and SYDVKM. V lost 8 bases and J lost 1, with 9 bases in between. This CDR3 is 12 amino acids long. The DNA for the CDR3 is TGTGCCAGCGGGGGCGGTTCCTACGAGCAGTACTTC. The encoded protein is CASGGGSYEQYF.